These T cell receptor beta chains were read from a single sample in a study of blood T cell repertoires in COVID-19. Produced via immunoSEQ multiplex PCR; TCRdb's table is partial and in-frame only. The sample gives around 140,000 clones, less than 85% of which show up once; approximately 18% is in the top ten. The sequencing sample was made of peripheral blood. The receptors were sampled from an elderly woman with acute or convalescent COVID-19. CDR3s include the opening cysteine and the closing phenylalanine or tryptophan. The order of the fields is clone size, V gene, D gene, J gene, CDR3 DNA, CDR3 protein. A D gene is named only where the DNA matches it firmly. Size is stated for part of the rows, as once, few or many counts, or as a class when the clone is expanded.

few,TRBV9,TRBD1,TRBJ1-2,TGTGCCAGCAGCTTTCACCGGGACAGGGGCTATGGCTACACCTTC,CASSFHRDRGYGYTF
NA,TRBV19,TRBD1,TRBJ2-5,TGTGCCAGTAGAGACCGGACAGGGCGAGAGACCCAGTACTTC,CASRDRTGRETQYF
NA,TRBV6-2/TRBV6-3,NA,TRBJ1-5,TGTGCCAGCAGTTACCGGGAGAAATGGCAGCCCCAGCATTTT,CASSYREKWQPQHF
NA,TRBV6-2/TRBV6-3,TRBD1,TRBJ2-5,TGTGCCAGCAGTAAGGACAGGGGAGCCGAAGAGACCCAGTACTTC,CASSKDRGAEETQYF
few,TRBV21-1,NA,TRBJ1-6,TGTGCCAGCAGCAAACTAAGGGACAGCTCCTATAATTCACCCCTCCACTTT,CASSKLRDSSYNSPLHF
once,TRBV5-4,TRBD1,TRBJ2-2,TGTGCCAGCAGCTTGGGGGGACAGGGGCCCGGGGAGCTGTTTTTT,CASSLGGQGPGELFF
NA,TRBV2,TRBD1,TRBJ2-3,TGTGCCAGCAGTGGGCGACAGGGAGCCGGCACAGATACGCAGTATTTT,CASSGRQGAGTDTQYF
NA,TRBV7-9,NA,TRBJ2-5,TGTGCCAGCAGCCCCCGGCGGGGCGCGTACCAAGAGACCCAGTACTTC,CASSPRRGAYQETQYF
once,TRBV29-1,TRBD1,TRBJ1-1,TGCAGCGTTGGACAGGGCTCTTCTGAAGCTTTCTTT,CSVGQGSSEAFF
NA,TRBV2,TRBD1,TRBJ2-7,TGTGCCAGCAGTGAAGGGCAGGGGGCTATACACTCCTACGAGCAGTACTTC,CASSEGQGAIHSYEQYF
once,TRBV5-6,NA,TRBJ1-1,TGTGCCAGCAGCCGGTTTTCGGGGAACACTGAAGCTTTCTTT,CASSRFSGNTEAFF
NA,TRBV19,NA,TRBJ1-4,TGTGCCAGTAGTCGGGGGGTTGCGACTAATGAAAAACTGTTTTTT,CASSRGVATNEKLFF
few,TRBV7-9,NA,TRBJ1-2,TGTGCCAGCAGCCTTTTTAACTATGGCTACACCTTC,CASSLFNYGYTF
NA,TRBV7-9,TRBD1,TRBJ1-1,TGTGCCAGCAGCCTTTCATTAACCCGGGACAGGGTGCAACGATCGGAAGCTTTCTTT,CASSLSLTRDRVQRSEAFF
few,TRBV4-3,TRBD1,TRBJ2-1,TGCGCCAGCAGCCAAGCTCAGGGGGCGCGATCCAATGAGCAGTTCTTC,CASSQAQGARSNEQFF
NA,TRBV7-2,TRBD1,TRBJ1-5,TGTGCCAGCAGCCAGACAGGGGGGCATCAGCCCCAGCATTTT,CASSQTGGHQPQHF
NA,TRBV29-1,NA,TRBJ2-3,TGCAGCGTTAGAGCCACTAGCACAGATACGCAGTATTTT,CSVRATSTDTQYF
few,TRBV19,TRBD1,TRBJ2-1,TGTGCCAGTAGTTTACGGACAGGGTACAATGAGCAGTTCTTC,CASSLRTGYNEQFF
NA,TRBV6-6,TRBD1,TRBJ1-3,TGTGCCAGCAGTGCCGGGACAGGAGGAAACACCATATATTTT,CASSAGTGGNTIYF
NA,TRBV14,NA,TRBJ1-3,TGTGCCAGCAGCCCCAGGAGGGGCTCTGGAAACACCATATATTTT,CASSPRRGSGNTIYF
NA,TRBV25-1,NA,TRBJ2-7,TGTGCCAGCAGGGGGGCAGGGAGTCACTACGAGCAGTACTTC,CASRGAGSHYEQYF
NA,TRBV19,TRBD1,TRBJ1-5,TGTGCCAGTAGTATATGGGTTCTGGGGCAGGGGGTTGGAGGCAATCAGCCCCAGCATTTT,CASSIWVLGQGVGGNQPQHF
NA,TRBV7-7,TRBD1,TRBJ2-1,TGTGCTAGCAGCTCAGACAGGGGGGATGAGCAGTTCTTC,CASSSDRGDEQFF
NA,TRBV3-1/TRBV3-2,NA,TRBJ2-3,TGTGCCAGCAGCCAAGTGGCTAGGATGAGGTATTTT,CASSQVARMRYF
NA,TRBV5-6,TRBD2,TRBJ2-3,TGTGCCAGCAGCTTGACGGCTAGCGGGAGTGCAGATACGCAGTATTTT,CASSLTASGSADTQYF
NA,TRBV5-1,NA,TRBJ1-2,TGCGCCAGCAGCTGGGGGGGCTATGGCTACACCTTC,CASSWGGYGYTF
NA,TRBV4-1,NA,TRBJ2-3,TGCGCCAGCAGCCAAGTTATAGCGGGCACAGATACGCAGTATTTT,CASSQVIAGTDTQYF
few,TRBV6-6,TRBD2,TRBJ2-5,TGTGCCAGCAGTTACACCCGGACTAGCGGTGGGGAGACCCAGTACTTC,CASSYTRTSGGETQYF
once,TRBV7-9,TRBD2,TRBJ2-3,TGTGCCAGCAGCTTAGGAAGGGCGGGAGCTCGCACAGATACGCAGTATTTT,CASSLGRAGARTDTQYF
NA,TRBV6-5,TRBD2,TRBJ2-5,TGTGCCACCGGACTAGCGCAAGAGACCCAGTACTTC,CATGLAQETQYF
NA,TRBV18,NA,TRBJ1-1,TGTGCCAGCTCAACGACAGTTATGAACACTGAAGCTTTCTTT,CASSTTVMNTEAFF
many,TRBV19,TRBD1,TRBJ1-6,TGTGCCAGGGAAAGGGGGCGAAGGAATTCACCCCTCCACTTT,CARERGRRNSPLHF
NA,TRBV7-2,NA,TRBJ2-7,TGTGCCAGCAGCCAAGCAGCGGAGACATCCTACGAGCAGTACTTC,CASSQAAETSYEQYF
few,TRBV5-5,NA,TRBJ2-5,TGTGCCAGCAGCTCCCGTAAAGAGACCCAGTACTTC,CASSSRKETQYF
NA,TRBV7-9,NA,TRBJ1-2,TGTGCCAGCAGCTTAGGCGGGGGCGCCTATGGCTACACCTTC,CASSLGGGAYGYTF
NA,TRBV5-3,TRBD1,TRBJ1-1,TGTGCCAGAAGCCCCCGACAGGGGTGGGCTGAAGCTTTCTTT,CARSPRQGWAEAFF
NA,TRBV2,NA,TRBJ1-1,TGTGCCAGCAGTTATGAGGGCAGTCTGGCTGAAGCTTTCTTT,CASSYEGSLAEAFF
once,TRBV5-6,TRBD1,TRBJ1-6,TGTGCCAGCAGCCGAACGACAGGGCTCCATAATTCACCCCTCCACTTT,CASSRTTGLHNSPLHF
NA,TRBV4-3,TRBD2,TRBJ2-2,TGCGCCAGCAGCCGGGAACTAGCGGGATTCCCCGGGGAGCTGTTTTTT,CASSRELAGFPGELFF
NA,TRBV10-3,TRBD1,TRBJ2-5,TGTGCCATCAGCCCCGGGACAGGGGGCGCGGAGACCCAGTACTTC,CAISPGTGGAETQYF
NA,TRBV3-1/TRBV3-2,NA,TRBJ1-1,TGTGCCAGCAGCTTCGGGGGGAACACTGAAGCTTTCTTT,CASSFGGNTEAFF
NA,TRBV27,NA,TRBJ1-1,TGTGCCAGCAGTCGCGGCCGCGGATATGGAGTGAACACTGAAGCTTTCTTT,CASSRGRGYGVNTEAFF
once,TRBV10-3,NA,TRBJ1-2,TGTGCCATCAAACTTGACAGTAACTATGGCTACACCTTC,CAIKLDSNYGYTF
NA,TRBV5-1,NA,TRBJ1-5,TGCGCCAGCAGCCCCGCGGGGGGCAATCAGCCCCAGCATTTT,CASSPAGGNQPQHF
NA,TRBV29-1,NA,TRBJ1-5,TGCAGCGTTGATGTAAGCAATCAGCCCCAGCATTTT,CSVDVSNQPQHF
NA,TRBV7-6,TRBD2,TRBJ2-5,TGTGCCAGCAGCTTACTTCGGACTAGCGGAAACCAAGAGACCCAGTACTTC,CASSLLRTSGNQETQYF
NA,TRBV4-1,TRBD1,TRBJ1-6,TGCGCCAGCAGCCAAGAATGGCCGACAGGGCCCACCTATAATTCACCCCTCCACTTT,CASSQEWPTGPTYNSPLHF
NA,TRBV18,NA,TRBJ2-7,TGTGCCAGCTCACCACCCGGACATCCGTTACGTTTGGAGCAGTACTTC,CASSPPGHPLRLEQYF
NA,TRBV25-1,TRBD1,TRBJ2-1,TGTGCCAGCAGTGGGACAGGGCTCAACTCCTACAATGAGCAGTTCTTC,CASSGTGLNSYNEQFF
NA,TRBV7-2,TRBD2,TRBJ2-7,TGTGCCAGCAGCTTAGCGACCCCCGGGACTAGCGGGAGTTTTGACGAGCAGTACTTC,CASSLATPGTSGSFDEQYF
NA,TRBV24-1,NA,TRBJ2-1,TGTGCCACCAGTGGACGAGGGTATGAGCAGTTCTTC,CATSGRGYEQFF
NA,TRBV7-2,TRBD1,TRBJ1-4,TGTGCCAGCAGCTTATACCGACAGGGTGGAAATGAAAAACTGTTTTTT,CASSLYRQGGNEKLFF
NA,TRBV6-5,NA,TRBJ2-3,TGTGCCAGCTCGGGTACTAGCCGCAATACGCAGTATTTT,CASSGTSRNTQYF
NA,TRBV5-1,TRBD1,TRBJ2-1,TGCGCCAGCAGCTTGGGGACCGGGACAGGGCGTAGTAATGAGCAGTTCTTC,CASSLGTGTGRSNEQFF
NA,TRBV7-2,TRBD2,TRBJ2-3,TGTGCCAGCAGCTTAGCGCTAGCGGGAAGGAAAGATACGCAGTATTTT,CASSLALAGRKDTQYF
NA,TRBV7-2,TRBD1,TRBJ2-6,TGTGCCAGCAGCCGGGACAGGGTCTCCTCACGGGCCAACGTCCTGACTTTC,CASSRDRVSSRANVLTF
NA,TRBV2,TRBD2,TRBJ2-7,TGTGCCAGCAGTGACCCGACTAGCGGGAGTTACGAGCAGTACTTC,CASSDPTSGSYEQYF
NA,TRBV19,NA,TRBJ1-1,TGTGCCAGTACCCGGACAGCCATGAACACTGAAGCTTTCTTT,CASTRTAMNTEAFF
NA,TRBV5-1,TRBD2,TRBJ2-3,TGCGCCAGCAGCCACCGGACTAGCGGGAGCACAGATACGCAGTATTTT,CASSHRTSGSTDTQYF
few,TRBV9,NA,TRBJ1-1,TGTGCCAGCAGCGTAGCGGGGGAGAACACTGAAGCTTTCTTT,CASSVAGENTEAFF